This TCR beta chain was documented in a study of T cells expressing NK-cell markers. Study findings and constraints: Dominant NKG2C+ clonotypes accounted for roughly 1.0-7.0% of CD8+ T cells in roughly 6 donors. Uncertainty persisted over the HCMV specificity of expanded NKG2C+ T cell clones.

From its re-call of the 5' RACE reads, TCRdb lists each CDR3 protein once, without DNA. The table for this sample gives over 200,000 distinct CDR3 sequences. Worth noting for this clonotype: The antigen is not known.

Germline loops: CDR1 SGHVS, CDR2 FQNEAQ. CDR3 size: 14 residues. This chain joins TRBV7-8 and TRBJ2-5. This TCR came from a man aged 18 to 30 in good health. The material sequenced was blood T cells: a sorted CD56 or NKG2C T cell subset, CD4+ or CD8+ T cells, or bulk PBMC T cells (not recorded which). This chain's CDR3 is CASRQQRYQETQYF.